This is a list of T cell receptor beta chains from one sample in a study of human T cells and chemical hapten exposure. TCRdb independently ran MiXCR on the RACE reads; one entry per CDR3 protein. The sample shows tens of thousands of distinct CDR3 sequences, 11% of them seen only once. The sample consisted of whole blood, taken in connection with sensitization to the hapten diphenylcyclopropenone (DPC). The receptors come from a man between 40 and 49 years old with alopecia areata. Some clones in this sample may be carry-over from other donors' samples. Each CDR3 is given with its conserved first and last residue. The D gene is left open where the match is weak. Clone size, where shown, is once, few, many, or a class for clones that have expanded.

d_call	v_call	clone_size	j_call	cdr3_nt	cdr3_aa
NA	TRBV20-1	many	TRBJ2-3	TGCAGTGCTGTTAGCGGAGCCCCCATAGGAGATACGCAGTATTTT	CSAVSGAPIGDTQYF
NA	TRBV15	NA	TRBJ2-2	TGTGCCACCAGCAGGGCGGCAGGGATCACCGGGGAGCTGTTTTTT	CATSRAAGITGELFF
TRBD1	TRBV10-3	few	TRBJ1-6	TGTGCCATAGCAGACGGGGACAGGAATTCACCCCTCCACTTT	CAIADGDRNSPLHF
NA	TRBV28	few	TRBJ1-5	TGTGCCAGCAGTTTCTCCTCCCGACTCAATCAGCCCCAGCATTTT	CASSFSSRLNQPQHF
NA	TRBV6-1	NA	TRBJ2-3	TGTGCCAGCAGTGCCGGCCCGGGCCGGGCAGATACGCAGTATTTT	CASSAGPGRADTQYF
NA	TRBV6-2/TRBV6-3	NA	TRBJ2-3	TGTGCCAGCAGTTACCTTCCGGGACTCCCAGCGACAGATACGCAGTATTTT	CASSYLPGLPATDTQYF
NA	TRBV7-2	few	TRBJ2-3	TGTGCCAGCAGCTTAGTAGGGGAGGATACGCAGTATTTT	CASSLVGEDTQYF
TRBD1	TRBV7-2	NA	TRBJ2-6	TGTGCCAGCAGCTTGGGACCGGGACAGGGATCCGGGGCCAACGTCCTGACTTTC	CASSLGPGQGSGANVLTF
TRBD2	TRBV11-2	many	TRBJ2-4	TGTGCCAGCAGCTCCTTCCTGACTAGCGGGACTCACATTCAGTACTTC	CASSSFLTSGTHIQYF
TRBD2	TRBV29-1	NA	TRBJ2-3	TGCAGCGTTGGTGGGTCTAGCGGGAACGTAGATACGCAGTATTTT	CSVGGSSGNVDTQYF
TRBD2	TRBV2	NA	TRBJ2-3	TGTGCCAGCACCTCGGGGGCTAGCGGGAGTGCAGATACGCAGTATTTT	CASTSGASGSADTQYF
NA	TRBV5-1	few	TRBJ2-5	TGCGCCAGCAGCTACTGGGACGGAGAGACCCAGTACTTC	CASSYWDGETQYF
NA	TRBV19	NA	TRBJ1-2	TGTGCCAGTAGTATACACAGGGCCTATGGCTACACCTTC	CASSIHRAYGYTF
NA	TRBV11-2	NA	TRBJ2-1	TGTGCCAGCAGCTCCGTAAGCGGAAGCTCCTACAATGAGCAGTTCTTC	CASSSVSGSSYNEQFF
NA	TRBV5-4	few	TRBJ2-5	TGTGCCAGCAGCCCCAGGGATCCCCTCCAAGAGACCCAGTACTTC	CASSPRDPLQETQYF
TRBD2	TRBV12-5	NA	TRBJ2-3	TGTGCTAGTGGTTTGGCGACTAGCGGGGCTTCCCTAGATACGCAGTATTTT	CASGLATSGASLDTQYF